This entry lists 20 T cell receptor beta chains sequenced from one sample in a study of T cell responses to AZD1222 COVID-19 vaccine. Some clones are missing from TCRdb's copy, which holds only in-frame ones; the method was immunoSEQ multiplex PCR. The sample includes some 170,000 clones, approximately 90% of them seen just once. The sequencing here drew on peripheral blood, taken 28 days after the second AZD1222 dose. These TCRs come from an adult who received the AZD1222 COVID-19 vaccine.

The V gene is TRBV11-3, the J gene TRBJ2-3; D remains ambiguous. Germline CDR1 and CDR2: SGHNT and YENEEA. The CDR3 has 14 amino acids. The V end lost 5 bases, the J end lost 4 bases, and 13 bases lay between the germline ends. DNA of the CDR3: TGTGCCAGCAGCCCGACACCTATCGCAGATACGCAGTATTTT. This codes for CASSPTPIADTQYF.

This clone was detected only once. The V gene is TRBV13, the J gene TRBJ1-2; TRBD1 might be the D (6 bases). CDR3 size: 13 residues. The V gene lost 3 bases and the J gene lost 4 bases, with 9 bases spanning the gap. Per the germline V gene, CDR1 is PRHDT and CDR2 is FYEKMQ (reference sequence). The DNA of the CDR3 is TGTGCCAGCAGCTTGGACAGCTTCTATGGCTACACCTTC. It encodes CASSLDSFYGYTF. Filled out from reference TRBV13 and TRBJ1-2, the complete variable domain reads AAGVIQSPRHLIKEKRETATLKCYPIPRHDTVYWYQQGPGQDPQFLISFYEKMQSDKGSIPDRFSAQQFSDYHSELNMSSLELGDSALYFCASSLDSFYGYTFGSGTRLTVV.

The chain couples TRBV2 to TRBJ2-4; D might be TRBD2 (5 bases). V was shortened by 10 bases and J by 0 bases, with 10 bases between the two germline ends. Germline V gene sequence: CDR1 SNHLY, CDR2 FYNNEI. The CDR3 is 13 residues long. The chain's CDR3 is CAIRGIAKNIQYF. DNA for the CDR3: TGTGCCATCAGAGGGATAGCCAAAAACATTCAGTACTTC.

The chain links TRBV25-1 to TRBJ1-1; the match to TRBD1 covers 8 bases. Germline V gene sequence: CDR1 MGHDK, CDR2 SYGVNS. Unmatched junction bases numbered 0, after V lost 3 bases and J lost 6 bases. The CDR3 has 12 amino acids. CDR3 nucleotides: TGTGCCAGCAGTGAGGACAGGGCTGAAGCTTTCTTT. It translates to CASSEDRAEAFF.

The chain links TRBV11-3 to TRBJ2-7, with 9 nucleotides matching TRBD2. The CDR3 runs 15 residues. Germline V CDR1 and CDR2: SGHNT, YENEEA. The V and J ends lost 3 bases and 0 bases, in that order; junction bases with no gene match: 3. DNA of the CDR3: TGTGCCAGCAGCTTTTATAGCGGGGGCTCCTACGAGCAGTACTTC. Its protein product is CASSFYSGGSYEQYF.

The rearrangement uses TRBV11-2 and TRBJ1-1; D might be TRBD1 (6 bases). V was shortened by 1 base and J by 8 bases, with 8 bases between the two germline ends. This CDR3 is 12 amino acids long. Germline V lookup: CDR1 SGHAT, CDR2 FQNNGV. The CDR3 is CASSLVTGEAFF. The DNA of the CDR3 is TGTGCCAGCAGCTTAGTAACAGGGGAAGCTTTCTTT. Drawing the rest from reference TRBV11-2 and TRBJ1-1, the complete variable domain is EAGVAQSPRYKIIEKRQSVAFWCNPISGHATLYWYQQILGQGPKLLIQFQNNGVVDDSQLPKDRFSAERLKGVDSTLKIQPAKLEDSAVYLCASSLVTGEAFFGQGTRLTVV.

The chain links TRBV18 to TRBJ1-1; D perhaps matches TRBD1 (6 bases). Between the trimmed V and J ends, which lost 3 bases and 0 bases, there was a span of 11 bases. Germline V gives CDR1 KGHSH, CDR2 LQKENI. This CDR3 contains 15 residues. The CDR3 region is CASSPRDIMNTEAFF. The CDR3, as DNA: TGTGCCAGCTCACCCCGGGACATCATGAACACTGAAGCTTTCTTT.

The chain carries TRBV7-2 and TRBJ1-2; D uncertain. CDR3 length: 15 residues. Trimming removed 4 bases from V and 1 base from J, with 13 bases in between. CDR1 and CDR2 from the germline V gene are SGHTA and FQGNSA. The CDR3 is CASSSGRRNNYGYTF. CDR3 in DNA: TGTGCCAGCAGCTCAGGACGGAGAAATAACTATGGCTACACCTTC.

The CDR3 reads CASSPLSGTEAFF. DNA for the CDR3: TGCGCCAGCAGCCCCCTGTCGGGCACTGAAGCTTTCTTT. The chain combines TRBV5-1 with TRBJ1-1; D uncertain. Germline-derived CDR1 and CDR2 are SGHRS and YFSETQ. The V end lost 4 bases, the J end lost 4 bases, and 11 bases lay between the germline ends. There are 13 residues in the CDR3.

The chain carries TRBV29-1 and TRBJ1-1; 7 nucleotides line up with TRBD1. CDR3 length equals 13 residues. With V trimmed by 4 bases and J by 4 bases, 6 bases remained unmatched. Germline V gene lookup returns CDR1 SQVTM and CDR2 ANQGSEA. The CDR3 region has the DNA TGCAGCGTTGCTGCCCAGGGGGGCACTGAAGCTTTCTTT. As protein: CSVAAQGGTEAFF.

As DNA, the CDR3 is TGCGCCAGCAGCTGGACTCAGGGTGAGGTGCATGGCTACACCTTC. The encoded protein is CASSWTQGEVHGYTF. This chain uses TRBV5-1 with TRBJ1-2; D is perhaps TRBD1 (5 bases). The CDR3 extends over 15 amino acids. V lost 3 bases and J 6 bases, leaving 18 bases between the germline ends. In germline, CDR1 is SGHRS, CDR2 YFSETQ.

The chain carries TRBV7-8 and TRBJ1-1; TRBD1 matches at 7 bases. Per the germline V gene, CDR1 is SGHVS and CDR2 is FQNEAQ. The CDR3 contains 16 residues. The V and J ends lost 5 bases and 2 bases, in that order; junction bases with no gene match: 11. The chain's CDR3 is CASSRHPGQTNTEAFF. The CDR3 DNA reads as TGTGCCAGCAGCCGACATCCGGGACAGACTAACACTGAAGCTTTCTTT.

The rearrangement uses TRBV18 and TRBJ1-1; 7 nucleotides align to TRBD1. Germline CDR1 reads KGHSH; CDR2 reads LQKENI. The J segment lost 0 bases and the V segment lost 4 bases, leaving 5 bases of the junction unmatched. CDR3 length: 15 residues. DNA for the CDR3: TGTGCCAGCTCACTGAGGGGACAGTTGAACACTGAAGCTTTCTTT. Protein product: CASSLRGQLNTEAFF.

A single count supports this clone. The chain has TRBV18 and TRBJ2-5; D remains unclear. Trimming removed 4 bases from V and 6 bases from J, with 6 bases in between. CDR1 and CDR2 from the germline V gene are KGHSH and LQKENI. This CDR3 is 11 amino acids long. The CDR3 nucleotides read TGTGCCAGCTCACTACTACAGACCCAGTACTTC. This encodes CASSLLQTQYF.

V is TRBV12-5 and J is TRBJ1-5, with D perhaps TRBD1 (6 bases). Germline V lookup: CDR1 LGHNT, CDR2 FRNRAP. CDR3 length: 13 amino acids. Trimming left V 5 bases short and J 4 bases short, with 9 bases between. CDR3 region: CASGEGGNQPQHF. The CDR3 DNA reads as TGTGCTAGTGGTGAGGGGGGGAATCAGCCCCAGCATTTT.

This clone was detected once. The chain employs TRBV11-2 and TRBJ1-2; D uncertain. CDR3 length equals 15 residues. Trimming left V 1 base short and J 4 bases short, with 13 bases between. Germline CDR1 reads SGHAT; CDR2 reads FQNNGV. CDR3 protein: CASSLGSTQSYGYTF. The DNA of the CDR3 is TGTGCCAGCAGCTTAGGATCGACACAGTCCTATGGCTACACCTTC.

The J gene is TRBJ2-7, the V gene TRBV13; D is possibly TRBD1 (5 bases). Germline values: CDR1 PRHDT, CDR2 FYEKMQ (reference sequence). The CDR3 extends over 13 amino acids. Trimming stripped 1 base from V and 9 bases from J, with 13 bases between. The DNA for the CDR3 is TGTGCCAGCAGCTTAGAAGGGGTCCGACGGCAGTACTTC. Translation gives CASSLEGVRRQYF.

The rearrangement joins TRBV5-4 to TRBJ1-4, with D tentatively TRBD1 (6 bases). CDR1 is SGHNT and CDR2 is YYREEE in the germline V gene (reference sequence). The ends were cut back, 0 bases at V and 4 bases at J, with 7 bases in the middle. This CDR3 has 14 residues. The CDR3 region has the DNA TGTGCCAGCAGCTTGGGGACAGATAATGAAAAACTGTTTTTT. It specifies CASSLGTDNEKLFF.

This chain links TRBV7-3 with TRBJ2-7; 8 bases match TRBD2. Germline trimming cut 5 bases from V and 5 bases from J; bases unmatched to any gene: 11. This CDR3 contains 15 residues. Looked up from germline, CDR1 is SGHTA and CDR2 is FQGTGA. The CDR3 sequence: CASSPRWGTRDEQYF. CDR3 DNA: TGTGCCAGCAGCCCTCGCTGGGGGACTAGGGACGAGCAGTACTTC. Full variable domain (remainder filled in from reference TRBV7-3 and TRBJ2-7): GAGVSQTPSNKVTEKGKYVELRCDPISGHTALYWYRQSLGQGPEFLIYFQGTGAADDSGLPNDRFFAVRPEGSVSTLKIQRTERGDSAVYLCASSPRWGTRDEQYFGPGTRLTVT.

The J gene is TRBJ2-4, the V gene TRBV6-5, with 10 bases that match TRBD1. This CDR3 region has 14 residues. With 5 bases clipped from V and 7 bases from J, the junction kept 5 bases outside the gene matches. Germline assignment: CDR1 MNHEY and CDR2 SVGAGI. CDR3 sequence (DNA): TGTGCCAGCAGTCAGGACAGGGGGATGAACATTCAGTACTTC. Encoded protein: CASSQDRGMNIQYF.